The 20 T cell receptor beta chains below come from one sample, sequenced in a study of blood T cell repertoires in COVID-19. Repertoires were generated with immunoSEQ multiplex PCR, while TCRdb's copy carries only in-frame clones and drops some. The sample shows tens of thousands of clones, around 90% of them seen only once. Sequenced: peripheral blood. Receptor source: a man aged 50-59 years with active COVID-19.

This clone was seen just once. The chain is built from TRBV25-1 and TRBJ1-3; D ambiguous. CDR1 is MGHDK and CDR2 is SYGVNS in the germline V gene. This CDR3 contains 13 residues. V was shortened by 6 bases and J by 3 bases, with 9 bases between the two germline ends. CDR3 DNA sequence: TGTGCCAGCAGCTTACAGCTTGGAAACACCATATATTTT. It codes for CASSLQLGNTIYF. Variable domain in full (rest from reference TRBV25-1 and TRBJ1-3): EADIYQTPRYLVIGTGKKITLECSQTMGHDKMYWYQQDPGMELHLIHYSYGVNSTEKGDLSSESTVSRIRTEHFPLTLESARPSHTSQYLCASSLQLGNTIYFGEGSWLTVV.

The rearrangement uses TRBV5-6 and TRBJ1-2, with no clear D. The CDR3 has 13 residues. Germline CDR1 and CDR2: SGHDT and YYEEEE. Trimming left V 0 bases short and J 8 bases short, with 11 bases between. CDR3 sequence: CASSLVVMRGYTF. The CDR3 DNA sequence: TGTGCCAGCAGCTTGGTGGTGATGAGAGGCTACACCTTC.

This sequence joins TRBV23-1 and TRBJ2-1; 7 bases fit TRBD1. TRBV23-1 is treated as an ORF (open reading frame) with a function not yet certain. The trim removed 9 bases at V and 4 bases at J, leaving 12 bases unmatched. The CDR3 has 15 residues. Here the CDR3 reads CASSRRQGKYNEQFF. CDR3 coding DNA: TGCGCCAGTTCCAGAAGACAGGGCAAGTACAATGAGCAGTTCTTC.

This chain links TRBV10-3 with TRBJ2-3, with 9 bases fitting TRBD2. There are 18 residues in the CDR3. V lost 7 bases and J lost 0; bases outside the gene matches: 14. The germline CDR1 and CDR2 sequences are ENHRY and SYGVKD. The CDR3 DNA is TGTGCCATCAACCCGGTTTGGAGCGGGGGGCTCAGCACAGATACGCAGTATTTT. It yields the protein CAINPVWSGGLSTDTQYF.

This clone was detected only once. The chain has TRBV28 and TRBJ2-5; unclear D gene. The germline V gene has CDR1 MDHEN and CDR2 SYDVKM. The CDR3 totals 11 residues. V was trimmed by 6 bases and J by 6 bases, leaving 8 bases between them. The CDR3 DNA reads as TGTGCCAGCAGGGTCCTAAAGACCCAGTACTTC. Its protein product is CASRVLKTQYF. The full variable domain, completed using reference TRBV28 and TRBJ2-5, is DVKVTQSSRYLVKRTGEKVFLECVQDMDHENMFWYRQDPGLGLRLIYFSYDVKMKEKGDIPEGYSVSREKKERFSLILESASTNQTSMYLCASRVLKTQYFGPGTRLLVL.

The chain is built from TRBV19 and TRBJ2-1; 10 bases are shared with TRBD2. The CDR3 sequence is 16 residues long. The germline V gene encodes CDR1 LNHDA and CDR2 SQIVND (reference sequence). V was pared by 4 bases and J by 5 bases, with 8 bases of the junction left unmatched. This CDR3 reads CASSTTSGLSNNEQFF. CDR3 DNA sequence: TGTGCCAGTAGTACGACTAGCGGGCTCTCGAACAATGAGCAGTTCTTC.

The CDR3 sequence is CASRLTQVSGYTF. CDR3 sequence (DNA): TGTGCCAGCAGGTTAACACAGGTTTCCGGCTACACCTTC. The chain combines TRBV6-5 with TRBJ1-2, with D possibly being TRBD1 (5 bases). Germline V lookup: CDR1 MNHEY, CDR2 SVGAGI. The CDR3 is 13 amino acids. Trimming removed 6 bases at V and 8 bases at J, with 16 bases between.

This chain links TRBV9 with TRBJ2-7; D gene ambiguous. The V end lost 0 bases, the J end lost 0 bases, and 10 bases lay between the germline ends. In germline, CDR1 is SGDLS, CDR2 YYNGEE. The CDR3 is made up of 15 amino acids. The CDR3, as DNA: TGTGCCAGCAGCGTAGACCCGGTTAGCTCCTACGAGCAGTACTTC. Protein sequence: CASSVDPVSSYEQYF.

The CDR3 loop is CASSSQRNTEAFF. The CDR3 region has the DNA TGTGCCAGCAGCTCACAGAGGAACACTGAAGCTTTCTTT. The V and J genes are TRBV7-9 and TRBJ1-1, with D unresolved. Deletions cut 4 bases from V and 1 base from J, with 7 bases between. CDR1 and CDR2 (germline): SEHNR, FQNEAQ (reference sequence). This CDR3 is built from 13 residues.

J is TRBJ2-3 and V is TRBV9, with D perhaps matching TRBD1 (6 bases). Germline loops: CDR1 SGDLS, CDR2 YYNGEE. This CDR3 spans 15 amino acids. Between the trimmed V and J ends, which lost 6 bases and 1 base, there was a span of 15 bases. CDR3 in DNA: TGTGCCAGCAACCTACAGGGATTCCGCACAGATACGCAGTATTTT. Protein sequence: CASNLQGFRTDTQYF.

A few counts support this clone. This chain joins TRBV4-2 and TRBJ2-7; the match to TRBD1 covers 7 bases. The V gene's germline CDR1 is LGHNA and CDR2 YNFKEQ. Trimming took 6 bases from V and 3 from J; bases not matched to a gene: 5. The CDR3 covers 13 residues. CDR3 sequence reads: CASSRDSNYEQYF. The DNA for the CDR3 is TGTGCCAGCAGTCGGGACAGCAACTACGAGCAGTACTTC.

The chain carries TRBV3-1 (or the pseudogene TRBV3-2) and TRBJ2-7; 7 nucleotides align to TRBD1. Germline V gene data show CDR1 as LGHDT and CDR2 as YNNKEL (reference sequence). There are 17 residues in the CDR3. Trimming cost V 8 bases and J 1 base; bases outside gene matches: 17. The CDR3 DNA reads TGTGCCAGCGCCCCGACAGGGCCTAGGCCTTTGTCCTACGAGCAGTACTTC. As protein: CASAPTGPRPLSYEQYF.

The chain is built from TRBV7-8 and TRBJ1-4; D may be TRBD1 (5 bases). Trimming pared 7 bases from V and 14 bases from J, leaving 23 bases between. CDR1 SGHVS and CDR2 FQNEAQ come from the germline V gene. The CDR3 covers 14 residues. The CDR3 region is CASTSGLRGKTLFF. The CDR3 DNA is TGTGCCAGCACCTCGGGCCTCCGGGGGAAAACTCTGTTTTTT. Looking up the rest from reference TRBV7-8 and TRBJ1-4 gives the full variable domain: GAGVSQSPRYKVAKRGQDVALRCDPISGHVSLFWYQQALGQGPEFLTYFQNEAQLDKSGLPSDRFFAERPEGSVSTLKIQRTQQEDSAVYLCASTSGLRGKTLFFGSGTQLSVL.

The V gene is TRBV4-1, the J gene TRBJ2-5; 8 bases match TRBD2. This CDR3 has 16 residues. Germline lookup yields CDR1 MGHRA and CDR2 YSYEKL. The J segment lost 2 bases and the V segment lost 4 bases, leaving 9 bases of the junction unmatched. CDR3 in amino acids: CASSLVSGNLQETQYF. DNA for the CDR3: TGCGCCAGCAGCCTAGTTAGCGGGAACTTACAAGAGACCCAGTACTTC.

The rearrangement links TRBV9 to TRBJ2-4; D possibly corresponds to TRBD2 (6 bases). The CDR3 spans 19 residues. The germline V and J ends were trimmed by 4 bases and 3 bases, with 26 bases remaining between them. The germline V gene has CDR1 SGDLS and CDR2 YYNGEE. The CDR3 reads CASSPGTGVGVEVKNIQYF. The DNA of the CDR3 is TGTGCCAGCAGCCCCGGGACGGGGGTTGGGGTGGAGGTCAAAAACATTCAGTACTTC.

The rearrangement uses TRBV11-3 and TRBJ1-1; a possible D gene is TRBD1 (6 bases). Germline lookup yields CDR1 SGHNT and CDR2 YENEEA. CDR3 length: 16 residues. Between the trimmed V and J ends, which lost 3 bases and 1 base, there was a span of 15 bases. The CDR3 nucleotides read TGTGCCAGCAGCTTCGGGTCCGACAGGCCGAACACTGAAGCTTTCTTT. Protein product: CASSFGSDRPNTEAFF.

The chain links TRBV7-6 to TRBJ2-2, with D possibly being TRBD1 (6 bases). Looked up from germline, CDR1 is SGHVS and CDR2 is FNYEAQ. Trimming took 4 bases from V and 0 from J, leaving 12 bases between them. The CDR3 consists of 16 residues. For the CDR3, the DNA is TGTGCCAGCAGCTATGCAGGGGCGGCGAACACCGGGGAGCTGTTTTTT. Translated, it gives CASSYAGAANTGELFF.

V and J are TRBV19 and TRBJ2-5; 9 bases fit TRBD1. The CDR3 is made up of 13 amino acids. V was pared by 5 bases and J by 5 bases, with 3 bases of the junction left unmatched. Per the germline V gene, CDR1 is LNHDA and CDR2 is SQIVND (reference sequence). CDR3 sequence (DNA): TGTGCCAGTAGTGTACAGGGGGCGGAGACCCAGTACTTC. Its translation is CASSVQGAETQYF.

This chain links TRBV5-1 with TRBJ2-1; the D gene is possibly TRBD1 (5 bases). The CDR3 has 14 amino acids. With 5 bases removed from V and 8 bases from J, the gap between germline ends came to 17 bases. Germline lookup yields CDR1 SGHRS and CDR2 YFSETQ. The CDR3 here is CASREWAGPDEQFF. The CDR3 nucleotides are TGCGCCAGCAGGGAGTGGGCAGGGCCCGATGAGCAGTTCTTC. Using reference TRBV5-1 and TRBJ2-1 for the parts outside the CDR3, the full variable domain is KAGVTQTPRYLIKTRGQQVTLSCSPISGHRSVSWYQQTPGQGLQFLFEYFSETQRNKGNFPGRFSGRQFSNSRSEMNVSTLELGDSALYLCASREWAGPDEQFFGPGTRLTVL.

This sequence joins TRBV7-6 and TRBJ2-7, with D perhaps TRBD1 (6 bases). CDR1 SGHVS and CDR2 FNYEAQ come from the germline V gene. CDR3 length: 18 amino acids. With 5 bases removed from V and 1 base from J, the gap between germline ends came to 24 bases. The CDR3 DNA reads TGTGCCAGCAGCAGAGAAAGGACAGAACGAATCGGATCCTACGAGCAGTACTTC. The encoded protein is CASSRERTERIGSYEQYF.